This entry lists 20 T cell receptor beta chains sequenced from one sample in a study of blood T cell repertoires in COVID-19. Profiling relied on immunoSEQ multiplex PCR, and the TCRdb table lists in-frame clones only, not all of them. The repertoire holds some 150,000 clones, with about nine tenths as singletons. The sequenced sample was peripheral blood. Every receptor here comes from a human donor in a cohort sampled during active COVID-19.

This clone has only one observation. This chain connects TRBV6-5 to TRBJ1-1; tentatively, D is TRBD1 (5 bases). Trimming shortened V by 6 bases and J by 7 bases, and 18 bases separated the two germline ends. Germline V CDR1 and CDR2: MNHEY, SVGAGI. The CDR3 totals 14 residues. CDR3 loop: CASSSAGGVVEAFF. In DNA form, the CDR3 reads TGTGCCAGCAGCTCCGCGGGGGGGGTTGTTGAAGCTTTCTTT.

The chain couples TRBV10-3 to TRBJ2-3; D is perhaps TRBD2 (5 bases). Trimming left V 11 bases short and J 3 bases short, with 15 bases between. Per the germline V gene, CDR1 is ENHRY and CDR2 is SYGVKD. The CDR3 sequence is 13 residues long. Here the CDR3 DNA reads TGTGCCGTACAAACACCGGGGACAGATACGCAGTATTTT. Residues: CAVQTPGTDTQYF.

This clone was seen a single time. This sequence joins TRBV7-2 and TRBJ2-7; TRBD1 matches at 7 bases. Germline V gene sequence: CDR1 SGHTA, CDR2 FQGNSA. This CDR3 comprises 15 residues. With V trimmed by 0 bases and J by 5 bases, 7 bases remained unmatched. The CDR3 loop is CASSLAVGTVNEQYF. Here the CDR3 DNA reads TGTGCCAGCAGCTTAGCTGTCGGGACAGTGAACGAGCAGTACTTC.

The chain combines TRBV6-2 or TRBV6-3 with TRBJ1-3; D possibly corresponds to TRBD1 (6 bases). This CDR3 has 16 amino acids. Trimming removed 4 bases at V and 0 bases at J, with 13 bases between. Germline values: CDR1 MNHEY, CDR2 SVGEGT. CDR3 sequence: CASSLDRTFSGNTIYF. The CDR3 DNA is TGTGCCAGCAGTTTGGACAGAACCTTCTCTGGAAACACCATATATTTT.

This clone was detected only once. This chain connects TRBV9 to TRBJ2-3; the match to TRBD2 covers 9 bases. Germline V gene data show CDR1 as SGDLS and CDR2 as YYNGEE. The CDR3 is 17 residues long. V lost 4 bases to trimming and J lost 1 base; unmatched junction nucleotides: 10. CDR3 in amino acids: CASSPVPLAGGTDTQYF. The CDR3 DNA follows: TGTGCCAGCAGCCCCGTGCCTTTAGCGGGGGGCACAGATACGCAGTATTTT.

The V gene is TRBV3-1 (or the pseudogene TRBV3-2), the J gene TRBJ1-2; unclear D gene. The CDR3 loop spans 13 amino acids. V gave up 1 base and J gave up 7 bases, with 10 bases separating them. Germline V gene data show CDR1 as LGHDT and CDR2 as YNNKEL (reference sequence). The chain's CDR3 is CASSQGPTGGYTF. For the CDR3, the DNA is TGTGCCAGCAGCCAAGGGCCCACGGGTGGCTACACCTTC.

V and J are TRBV7-9 and TRBJ2-1, with unresolved D. The CDR3 has 12 residues. Germline V lookup: CDR1 SEHNR, CDR2 FQNEAQ (reference sequence). V lost 7 bases and J 10 bases, leaving 14 bases between the germline ends. This CDR3 is CASTLVGGEQFF. In DNA form, the CDR3 reads TGTGCCAGCACCCTAGTCGGTGGAGAGCAGTTCTTC.

The V and J genes are TRBV7-2 and TRBJ2-7; 7 bases map to TRBD2. The CDR3 covers 14 residues. Trimming removed 2 bases from V and 5 bases from J; junction bases left unmatched: 6. The germline V gene encodes CDR1 SGHTA and CDR2 FQGNSA. The CDR3 loop reads CASSLLGGLNEQYF. CDR3 bases: TGTGCCAGCAGCTTACTCGGGGGGTTAAACGAGCAGTACTTC.

This chain joins TRBV5-4 and TRBJ2-7; a weak D match, TRBD2 (5 bases). CDR1 and CDR2 (germline): SGHNT, YYREEE (reference sequence). The CDR3 loop spans 14 amino acids. With 0 bases removed from V and 7 bases from J, the gap between germline ends came to 14 bases. CDR3 DNA: TGTGCCAGCAGCTTGGGACGGGGTGCGCGGGAGCAGTACTTC. Its protein is CASSLGRGAREQYF.

V usage is TRBV19 and J usage is TRBJ1-2; maybe TRBD1 (6 bases). Trimming pared 2 bases from V and 2 bases from J, leaving 12 bases between. This CDR3 region has 15 residues. Germline assignment: CDR1 LNHDA and CDR2 SQIVND (reference sequence). CDR3 in DNA: TGTGCCAGTAGTATATTTGGGCAGGGGAACTATGGCTACACCTTC. Its protein product is CASSIFGQGNYGYTF.

The V gene is TRBV18, the J gene TRBJ2-2, with 12 bases matching TRBD1. The germline gives CDR1 KGHSH, CDR2 LQKENI. This CDR3 spans 16 amino acids. Germline trimming cut 3 bases from V and 8 bases from J; bases unmatched to any gene: 7. This chain's CDR3 is CASSPDPGQGAGELFF. CDR3 DNA: TGTGCCAGCTCACCGGATCCGGGACAGGGGGCTGGGGAGCTGTTTTTT.

The rearrangement uses TRBV7-9 and TRBJ2-7, with D possibly matching TRBD2 (6 bases). This CDR3 has 13 amino acids. Trimming took off 5 bases at V and 2 bases at J, with 10 bases between the two ends. Looked up from germline, CDR1 is SEHNR and CDR2 is FQNEAQ (reference sequence). DNA for the CDR3: TGTGCCAGCAGCCCCCGCGGGGCCTACGAGCAGTACTTC. It specifies CASSPRGAYEQYF.

The chain employs TRBV5-1 and TRBJ2-5; D possibly corresponds to TRBD2 (5 bases). Trimming took 4 bases from V and 2 from J, leaving 6 bases between them. The CDR3 consists of 12 residues. Germline-derived CDR1 and CDR2 are SGHRS and YFSETQ. The CDR3 DNA is TGCGCCAGCAGCCGGGATCAAGAGACCCAGTACTTC. It yields the protein CASSRDQETQYF. Based on the CDR3 plus reference TRBV5-1 and TRBJ2-5, the full variable domain is KAGVTQTPRYLIKTRGQQVTLSCSPISGHRSVSWYQQTPGQGLQFLFEYFSETQRNKGNFPGRFSGRQFSNSRSEMNVSTLELGDSALYLCASSRDQETQYFGPGTRLLVL.

This clone showed up just once. V is TRBV6-5 and J is TRBJ2-5; D gene ambiguous. CDR1 and CDR2 from the germline V gene are MNHEY and SVGAGI. V gave up 6 bases and J gave up 0 bases, with 11 bases separating them. This CDR3 contains 14 residues. The CDR3 protein is CASSPLLYQETQYF. Written as DNA, the CDR3 is TGTGCCAGCAGCCCGTTATTGTACCAAGAGACCCAGTACTTC.

This rearrangement joins TRBV7-9 to TRBJ1-2; TRBD1 might be the D (5 bases). CDR3 size: 13 residues. Germline values: CDR1 SEHNR, CDR2 FQNEAQ (reference sequence). V gave up 5 bases and J gave up 3 bases, with 10 bases separating them. CDR3 in DNA: TGTGCCAGCAGCCCAGTAGGGGACTATGGCTACACCTTC. Protein: CASSPVGDYGYTF.

The V call is TRBV6-4, the J call TRBJ2-2; D not resolved. Germline-derived CDR1 and CDR2 are MRHNA and SNTAGT. CDR3 length: 14 residues. Deletions cut 3 bases from V and 3 bases from J, with 8 bases between. CDR3 residues: CASSEPRDTGELFF. For the CDR3, the DNA is TGTGCCAGCAGTGAGCCTAGAGACACCGGGGAGCTGTTTTTT.

In this sample, this clone turned up once. This sequence joins TRBV5-6 and TRBJ2-5; 8 bases are shared with TRBD1. CDR1 SGHDT and CDR2 YYEEEE come from the germline V gene. The J segment lost 2 bases and the V segment lost 4 bases, leaving 4 bases of the junction unmatched. The CDR3 is 14 residues long. The CDR3 sequence: CASSRTGRQETQYF. The CDR3, as DNA: TGTGCCAGCAGCCGGACAGGGCGACAAGAGACCCAGTACTTC.

The gene calls are TRBV24-1 and TRBJ1-1, with 7 positions matching TRBD1. The CDR3 loop spans 13 amino acids. Germline assignment: CDR1 KGHDR and CDR2 SFDVKD. Trimming took 8 bases from V and 1 from J; bases not matched to a gene: 3. The CDR3 DNA reads TGTGCCACCATAGGACAGGAGAACACTGAAGCTTTCTTT. It codes for CATIGQENTEAFF.

This clone was seen once. The gene calls are TRBV10-2 and TRBJ1-1; a weak D match, TRBD1 (6 bases). CDR3 length equals 13 residues. Per the germline V gene, CDR1 is WSHSY and CDR2 is SAAADI. V was trimmed by 8 bases and J by 0 bases, leaving 10 bases between them. The CDR3 coding sequence is TGCGCCAGCGTCGACAGGATGAACACTGAAGCTTTCTTT. Its protein is CASVDRMNTEAFF.

The V call is TRBV30, the J call TRBJ1-2, with unresolved D. CDR3 length equals 12 residues. In germline, CDR1 is GTSNPN, CDR2 SVGIG (reference sequence). The germline V and J ends were trimmed by 4 bases and 4 bases, with 10 bases remaining between them. The CDR3 spells CAWTWGVYGYTF. In nucleotides, the CDR3 is TGTGCCTGGACCTGGGGAGTCTATGGCTACACCTTC.